The next 5 T cell receptor beta chains were all read from a single sample in a study of T cell responses to AZD1222 COVID-19 vaccine. Repertoires were generated with immunoSEQ multiplex PCR, while TCRdb's copy carries only in-frame clones and drops some. The data hold around 130,000 clones, with 90% to 95% observed a single time. The sequencing here drew on peripheral blood, taken on day 0 of AZD1222 vaccination. Source of these receptors: an adult in good health.

This clone was counted only a few times. The chain couples TRBV6-2 or TRBV6-3 to TRBJ2-7, with a weak D call TRBD1 (6 bases). Germline lookup yields CDR1 MNHEY and CDR2 SVGEGT. V lost 5 bases to trimming and J lost 5 bases, with 13 bases between them. The CDR3 sequence is 13 residues long. The CDR3 loop reads CASSRTATNEQYF. DNA of the CDR3: TGTGCCAGCAGTCGGACAGCCACAAACGAGCAGTACTTC.

V usage is TRBV9 and J usage is TRBJ2-2; tentatively, D is TRBD1 (6 bases). CDR3 size: 17 residues. Trimming stripped 0 bases from V and 0 bases from J, with 12 bases between. Germline loops: CDR1 SGDLS, CDR2 YYNGEE. The CDR3 DNA is TGTGCCAGCAGCGTAGATGGGGGCCCAGCGAACACCGGGGAGCTGTTTTTT. Protein sequence: CASSVDGGPANTGELFF.

J is TRBJ2-3 and V is TRBV2; TRBD2 agrees at 8 bases. The CDR3 spans 15 residues. The germline V gene encodes CDR1 SNHLY and CDR2 FYNNEI. The V segment lost 6 bases and the J segment 1 base; nucleotides outside the gene matches: 6. CDR3 coding DNA: TGTGCCAGCAGCCTACTAGCGGTGGGCACAGATACGCAGTATTTT. The encoded protein is CASSLLAVGTDTQYF.

The chain has TRBV30 and TRBJ2-3, with D unclear. Trimming removed 0 bases at V and 4 bases at J, with 5 bases between. In germline, CDR1 is GTSNPN, CDR2 SVGIG (reference sequence). The CDR3 has 12 amino acids. CDR3 nucleotides: TGTGCCTGGAGTGTACTGGCAGATACGCAGTATTTT. This codes for CAWSVLADTQYF. Filled out from reference TRBV30 and TRBJ2-3, the complete variable domain reads SQTIHQWPATLVQPVGSPLSLECTVEGTSNPNLYWYRQAAGRGLQLLFYSVGIGQISSEVPQNLSASRPQDRQFILSSKKLLLSDSGFYLCAWSVLADTQYFGPGTRLTVL.

The rearrangement links TRBV27 to TRBJ2-2; D is undetermined. V shed 5 bases and J shed 4 bases, with 8 bases lying between them. From germline, CDR1 is MNHEY and CDR2 SMNVEV (reference sequence). This CDR3 spans 13 amino acids. CDR3 bases: TGTGCCAGCAGTCCAGTGGGCACCGGGGAGCTGTTTTTT. It translates to CASSPVGTGELFF.